Shown below are 19 T cell receptor beta chains from a single sample sequenced in a study of shared clonotypes between healthy human individuals. The method was immunoSEQ multiplex PCR; TCRdb's version includes in-frame clones alone and lacks a portion of them. The profile shows about a million clones, approximately 80% of them singletons. The specimen sequenced was memory CD4+ T cells sorted from blood. Subset defined: CD45RA-negative fraction. The receptors here all came from a man younger than 35 in good health.

The gene calls are TRBV30 and TRBJ2-5; unclear D gene. TRBJ2-7 matches the DNA end more closely, so the J call is doubtful. There are 11 residues in the CDR3. CDR1 GTSNPN and CDR2 SVGIG come from the germline V gene (reference sequence). Here the CDR3 DNA reads TGTGCCTGGAAGGAATCCTACGAGCAGTACTTC. Translation: CAWKESYEQYF.

The rearrangement links TRBV29-1 to TRBJ1-2; D unclear. The CDR3 is 11 residues long. CDR1 is SQVTM and CDR2 is ANQGSEA in the germline V gene. The ends were cut back, 0 bases at V and 7 bases at J, with 6 bases in the middle. CDR3 sequence: CSVEETGGYTF. Here the CDR3 DNA reads TGCAGCGTTGAAGAAACGGGTGGCTACACCTTC.

This clone appeared a single time. The CDR3 nucleotides read TGTGCCAGCAGTCAAACCGTCTACGAGCAGTACTTC. This encodes CASSQTVYEQYF. The V call is TRBV6-6, the J call TRBJ2-7; D is uncertain. The germline gives CDR1 MNHNY, CDR2 SVGAGI (reference sequence). Trimming pared 5 bases from V and 3 bases from J, leaving 8 bases between. CDR3 length equals 12 residues.

The gene calls are TRBV7-8 and TRBJ2-2; TRBD2 aligns across 13 bases. J lost 4 bases, V lost 5 bases, and 13 bases had no gene match. The CDR3 is 19 amino acids. Germline V gene sequence: CDR1 SGHVS, CDR2 FQNEAQ. The CDR3 DNA is TGTGCCAGCAGCCCTTGGACTAGCGGGAGAGGGGTGGGCACCGGGGAGCTGTTTTTT. The encoded protein is CASSPWTSGRGVGTGELFF.

The chain recombines TRBV7-9 with TRBJ2-3; D remains unclear. The CDR3 has 13 residues. The germline CDR1 and CDR2 sequences are SEHNR and FQNEAQ (reference sequence). V lost 1 base and J lost 5, with 7 bases in between. CDR3 residues: CASSLGFLDTQYF. In DNA form, the CDR3 reads TGTGCCAGCAGCTTAGGGTTTTTAGATACGCAGTATTTT. Filled out from reference TRBV7-9 and TRBJ2-3, the complete variable domain reads DTGVSQNPRHKITKRGQNVTFRCDPISEHNRLYWYRQTLGQGPEFLTYFQNEAQLEKSRLLSDRFSAERPKGSFSTLEIQRTEQGDSAMYLCASSLGFLDTQYFGPGTRLTVL.

The CDR3 DNA is TGTGCCAGCAGCTTCCGAGGGACAGGGGGAAATCAGCCCCAGCATTTT. Protein sequence: CASSFRGTGGNQPQHF. V is TRBV5-4 and J is TRBJ1-5; 11 bases agree with TRBD1. CDR3 length equals 16 residues. CDR1 and CDR2 from the germline V gene are SGHNT and YYREEE (reference sequence). V shed 2 bases, J shed 4 bases, and the junction held 5 bases outside the gene matches.

This chain links TRBV5-8 with TRBJ2-5, with 7 bases fitting TRBD1. Looked up from germline, CDR1 is SGHTS and CDR2 is YDEGEE. CDR3 length equals 15 residues. V trimming: 3 bases; J trimming: 0 bases; junction bases outside the gene matches: 5. The CDR3 protein is CASSWGTVYQETQYF. The CDR3, as DNA: TGTGCCAGCAGCTGGGGGACAGTGTACCAAGAGACCCAGTACTTC.

This clone appeared once. This rearrangement joins TRBV19 to TRBJ1-4, with D perhaps matching TRBD1 (5 bases). This CDR3 region has 15 residues. Trimming took 5 bases from V and 7 from J, leaving 17 bases between them. Germline assignment: CDR1 LNHDA and CDR2 SQIVND (reference sequence). This chain's CDR3 is CASSPGPQGGEKLFF. Written as DNA, the CDR3 is TGTGCCAGTAGTCCCGGGCCTCAGGGCGGTGAAAAACTGTTTTTT.

The gene calls are TRBV6-5 and TRBJ2-2, with D perhaps TRBD2 (5 bases). This CDR3 is 15 amino acids long. CDR1 is MNHEY and CDR2 is SVGAGI in the germline V gene. The V end lost 0 bases, the J end lost 3 bases, and 8 bases lay between the germline ends. The CDR3 nucleotides read TGTGCCAGCAGTTACTCGAGCGGATACACCGGGGAGCTGTTTTTT. It specifies CASSYSSGYTGELFF.

Points on this clone: Within the sample, other DNA sequences also encode this same CDR3. The V call is TRBV2, the J call TRBJ2-3, with 12 bases aligning to TRBD2. V lost 4 bases, J lost 2 bases, and 4 bases stayed unmatched. Germline lookup yields CDR1 SNHLY and CDR2 FYNNEI. The CDR3 has 16 amino acids. The CDR3 here is CASSGTSGIPTDTQYF. The CDR3 DNA is TGTGCCAGCAGTGGGACTAGCGGGATCCCCACAGATACGCAGTATTTT.

The genes are TRBV27 and TRBJ2-7; perhaps D is TRBD1 or TRBD2 (5 bases each). Germline V CDR1 and CDR2: MNHEY, SMNVEV (reference sequence). CDR3 length: 13 amino acids. The V and J ends lost 2 bases and 6 bases respectively, with 11 bases between them. CDR3 protein: CASSLGSGGEQYF. The DNA of the CDR3 is TGTGCCAGCAGTTTAGGTAGTGGGGGCGAGCAGTACTTC.

The rearrangement uses TRBV6-1 and TRBJ1-2; the D gene is possibly TRBD1 (6 bases). Trimming removed 0 bases at V and 0 bases at J, with 20 bases between. The CDR3 is 19 residues long. Germline V lookup: CDR1 MNHNS, CDR2 SASEGT. The CDR3 DNA reads TGTGCCAGCAGTGAAGCCCTCACGACAGGCGGTCGATCTAACTATGGCTACACCTTC. It specifies CASSEALTTGGRSNYGYTF.

This chain connects TRBV5-1 to TRBJ1-6; maybe TRBD1 (5 bases). Trimming took off 0 bases at V and 6 bases at J, with 13 bases between the two ends. Germline assignment: CDR1 SGHRS and CDR2 YFSETQ. The CDR3 runs to 16 residues. In DNA form, the CDR3 reads TGCGCCAGCAGCTTGGAGGGGCAGCCCTCTAATTCACCCCTCCACTTT. Its translation: CASSLEGQPSNSPLHF.

The table lists this clone with a few counts. CDR3 amino acids: CASSQDDRGLRSTYNEQFF. The CDR3 DNA sequence: TGCGCCAGCAGCCAAGACGACAGGGGGTTAAGGAGCACCTACAATGAGCAGTTCTTC. This sequence joins TRBV4-1 and TRBJ2-1, with 9 bases matching TRBD1. The CDR3 spans 19 residues. The ends lost 0 bases at V and 2 bases at J; junction bases unmatched: 11. Per germline, CDR1 MGHRA and CDR2 YSYEKL.

This clone was observed once. DNA for the CDR3: TGCAGCGTTGATGGCGACAGGGGGCGCGGGGAGCAGTACTTC. It yields the protein CSVDGDRGRGEQYF. This chain uses TRBV29-1 with TRBJ2-7; 10 nucleotides line up with TRBD1. CDR1 and CDR2 from the germline V gene are SQVTM and ANQGSEA. The ends lost 3 bases at V and 7 bases at J; junction bases unmatched: 9. The CDR3 spans 14 residues.

J is TRBJ2-1 and V is TRBV18, with D maybe TRBD1 (5 bases). Per the germline V gene, CDR1 is KGHSH and CDR2 is LQKENI. The V end was cut by 3 bases, the J end by 3 bases, with 12 bases between. This CDR3 is built from 15 residues. The CDR3 coding sequence is TGTGCCAGCTCACCCCCCCTAGGGGACTACAATGAGCAGTTCTTC. It encodes CASSPPLGDYNEQFF.

V is TRBV2 and J is TRBJ2-2, with TRBD2 as a possible D gene (5 bases). Germline CDR1 and CDR2: SNHLY and FYNNEI. This CDR3 comprises 16 residues. V was trimmed by 6 bases and J by 8 bases, leaving 22 bases between them. The CDR3 DNA follows: TGTGCCAGCAGCCTACCGGGCACCGGAGGCCCGGGGGAGCTGTTTTTT. This gives the protein CASSLPGTGGPGELFF.

In its sample, this clone was seen a few times. The V and J genes are TRBV30 and TRBJ1-3; D gene unclear. Germline CDR1 GTSNPN, CDR2 SVGIG (reference sequence). There are 12 residues in the CDR3. In DNA, the CDR3 is TGTGGGTCCCAGAGCTCTGGAAACACCATATATTTT. It is translated as CGSQSSGNTIYF. Full variable domain (remainder filled in from reference TRBV30 and TRBJ1-3): SQTIHQWPATLVQPVGSPLSLECTVEGTSNPNLYWYRQAAGRGLQLLFYSVGIGQISSEVPQNLSASRPQDRQFILSSKKLLLSDSGFYLCGSQSSGNTIYFGEGSWLTVV.

The genes are TRBV5-5 and TRBJ1-6; 7 bases are a match to TRBD1. This CDR3 comprises 14 residues. Germline assignment: CDR1 SGHKS and CDR2 YYEKEE (reference sequence). Trimming took 0 bases from V and 11 from J; bases not matched to a gene: 5. CDR3 nucleotides: TGTGCCAGCAGCTTGGAAGGGGGCCCTCCACCCCTCCACTTT. Translating it yields CASSLEGGPPPLHF.